These T cell receptor beta chains were read from a single sample in a study of T cells expressing NK-cell markers. TCRdb re-called the 5' RACE reads, yielding one record per CDR3 amino acid sequence without DNA. This listing includes some 300,000 distinct CDR3 sequences. The sequenced material came from blood T cells: a sorted CD56 or NKG2C T cell subset, CD4+ or CD8+ T cells, or bulk PBMC T cells (not recorded which). The receptors were gathered from a man younger than 35 in good health. Each CDR3 is given with its conserved first and last residue.

CDR3 length: 13; J gene: TRBJ1-6; V gene: TRBV20-1; CDR3 protein: CSANPAPNSPLHF
CDR3 length: 11; J gene: TRBJ1-2; V gene: TRBV5-5; CDR3 protein: CASSAEAGYTF
CDR3 length: 16; J gene: TRBJ2-1; V gene: TRBV11-3; CDR3 protein: CASSSQDRSSYNEQFF
CDR3 length: 15; J gene: TRBJ1-4; V gene: TRBV20-1; CDR3 protein: CSARVWTLGNEKLFF
CDR3 length: 11; J gene: TRBJ2-7; V gene: TRBV6-2/TRBV6-3; CDR3 protein: CASSTSYEQYF
CDR3 length: 13; J gene: TRBJ1-5; V gene: TRBV10-3; CDR3 protein: CAISGGLHQPQHF
CDR3 length: 15; J gene: TRBJ2-5; V gene: TRBV3-1; CDR3 protein: CASSPLLAFGETQYF
CDR3 length: 14; J gene: TRBJ1-4; V gene: TRBV4-1; CDR3 protein: CASSQAGENEKLFF
CDR3 length: 15; J gene: TRBJ1-4; V gene: TRBV27; CDR3 protein: CASSPTTGQFEKLFF
CDR3 length: 15; J gene: TRBJ2-7; V gene: TRBV20-1; CDR3 protein: CSLTSTGSRTYEQYF
CDR3 length: 16; J gene: TRBJ2-2; V gene: TRBV29-1; CDR3 protein: CSVVLSGEVVSGELFF
CDR3 length: 14; J gene: TRBJ2-5; V gene: TRBV27; CDR3 protein: CASSSARGQETQYF
CDR3 length: 12; J gene: TRBJ1-4; V gene: TRBV20-1; CDR3 protein: CSARRAGEKLFF
CDR3 length: 13; J gene: TRBJ1-3; V gene: TRBV20-1; CDR3 protein: CSARVTGTNTIYF
CDR3 length: 14; J gene: TRBJ2-5; V gene: TRBV5-1; CDR3 protein: CASSLSGDQETQYF
CDR3 length: 17; J gene: TRBJ2-3; V gene: TRBV20-1; CDR3 protein: CSAPARPSGLHTDTQYF
CDR3 length: 15; J gene: TRBJ1-5; V gene: TRBV6-5; CDR3 protein: CASDSPAGAGNPQHF